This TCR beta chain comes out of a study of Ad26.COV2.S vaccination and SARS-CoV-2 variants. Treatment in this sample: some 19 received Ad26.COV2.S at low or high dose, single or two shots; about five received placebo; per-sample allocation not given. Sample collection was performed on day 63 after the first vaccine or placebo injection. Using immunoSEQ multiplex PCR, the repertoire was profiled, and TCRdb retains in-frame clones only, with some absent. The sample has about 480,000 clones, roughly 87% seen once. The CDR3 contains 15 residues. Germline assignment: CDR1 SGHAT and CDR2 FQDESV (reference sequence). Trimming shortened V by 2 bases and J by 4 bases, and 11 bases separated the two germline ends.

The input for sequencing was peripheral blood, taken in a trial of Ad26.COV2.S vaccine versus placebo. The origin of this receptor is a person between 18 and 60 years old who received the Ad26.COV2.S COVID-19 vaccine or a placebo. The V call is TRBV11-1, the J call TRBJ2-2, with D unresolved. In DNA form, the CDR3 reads TGTGCCAGCAGCTTACCACCCCGAGGCACCGGGGAGCTGTTTTTT. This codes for CASSLPPRGTGELFF.